The 19 T cell receptor beta chains presented below share a single source sample, sequenced in a study of blood T cells in healthy people across ages. A J-beta primer mix and a sample-barcoded 5' primer were used in a second PCR of about 7 to 12 cycles. From the 5' RACE reads, TCRdb called clonotypes with MiXCR, one entry per CDR3 protein. The sample has around 870,000 distinct CDR3 sequences, roughly 26% seen once. Sequencing was carried out using blood. These receptor sequences come from a woman of 80 years or more in good health.

This clonotype was seen at least ten times. The J gene is TRBJ1-1, the V gene TRBV7-9; the D is unclear. The CDR3 spans 11 residues. Per germline, CDR1 SEHNR and CDR2 FQNEAQ (reference sequence). V lost 0 bases to trimming and J lost 8 bases, with 4 bases between them. The CDR3 DNA follows: TGTGCCAGCAGCTTAGCGACGGAAGCTTTCTTT. This gives the protein CASSLATEAFF.

This clonotype appeared many times. J is TRBJ1-1 and V is TRBV7-2; 7 bases match TRBD1. V shed 6 bases, J shed 5 bases, and the junction held 9 bases outside the gene matches. CDR3 length: 14 amino acids. CDR1 is SGHTA and CDR2 is FQGNSA in the germline V gene. CDR3 in DNA: TGTGCCAGCAGTACAGGGGCCGGTTCAACTGAAGCTTTCTTT. This gives the protein CASSTGAGSTEAFF.

This clonotype was counted a few times. A single base separates this from a much larger clone, so it may be a read error. The chain recombines TRBV10-3 with TRBJ2-3; tentatively, D is TRBD1 or TRBD2 (5 bases each). CDR1 and CDR2 (germline): ENHRY, SYGVKD. V lost 4 bases, J lost 5 bases, and 22 bases lay in between. The CDR3 length is 17 residues. As DNA, the CDR3 is TGTGCCATCAGTGCTTTGGGGACGCCCAGGGTGGGAGATACGCAGTATTTT. It specifies CAISALGTPRVGDTQYF.

The sample holds many counts of this clonotype. The chain couples TRBV6-2 or TRBV6-3 to TRBJ2-7, with D maybe TRBD1 (6 bases). Deletions cut 6 bases from V and 4 bases from J, with 13 bases between. Per germline, CDR1 MNHEY and CDR2 SVGEGT. The length of the CDR3 is 13 residues. CDR3 bases: TGTGCCAGCAGGGAGATGAGGGGGTACGAGCAGTACTTC. This encodes CASREMRGYEQYF.

To note about this clonotype: A read error may account for a junction end that differs from germline. The V gene is TRBV12-3 or TRBV12-4, the J gene TRBJ2-2; TRBD2 matches 10 bases. This CDR3 is built from 19 residues. Here the CDR3 reads CVSNQLAGSGPARTGELFF. In DNA, the CDR3 is TGTGTCAGCAACCAACTAGCGGGGAGTGGTCCCGCGAGGACCGGGGAGCTGTTTTTT.

CDR3: CAWATSLGQPQHF. The CDR3 nucleotides are TGTGCCTGGGCGACAAGCTTGGGGCAGCCCCAGCATTTT. The rearrangement links TRBV30 to TRBJ1-5; D not certain. The length of the CDR3 is 13 residues. V was clipped by 5 bases and J by 7 bases, with 15 bases between them. Germline-derived CDR1 and CDR2 are GTSNPN and SVGIG (reference sequence).

This clonotype has a count of ten or more. This chain joins TRBV20-1 and TRBJ1-6, with D unclear. This CDR3 is built from 14 residues. The V gene lost 3 bases and the J gene lost 7 bases, with 13 bases spanning the gap. In germline, CDR1 is DFQATT, CDR2 SNEGSKA (reference sequence). CDR3 coding DNA: TGCAGTGCTAGGAGTAACGCAGGCAATTCACCCCTCCACTTT. Amino acid sequence: CSARSNAGNSPLHF.

As for this clonotype: A much bigger clone sits one base away, suggesting this may be a read error. V is TRBV20-1 and J is TRBJ2-5; TRBD2 agrees at 10 bases. The CDR3 runs to 14 residues. J lost 11 bases, V lost 1 base, and 10 bases had no gene match. Germline-derived CDR1 and CDR2 are DFQATT and SNEGSKA (reference sequence). CDR3 sequence reads: CSARASGGVSEQYF. The CDR3 DNA follows: TGCAGTGCTAGAGCCAGCGGGGGGGTCAGTGAGCAGTACTTC.

As concerns this clonotype: This could be a read error, since a much larger clone is one nucleotide away. The rearrangement uses TRBV4-1 and TRBJ2-1; maybe TRBD2 (5 bases). V lost 2 bases and J lost 13, with 18 bases in between. Germline V lookup: CDR1 MGHRA, CDR2 YSYEKL. CDR3 length: 14 residues. The CDR3 protein is CASSQSRGPETQFF. The CDR3 DNA follows: TGCGCCAGCAGCCAAAGCCGGGGTCCGGAGACCCAGTTCTTC.

This clonotype was recorded only once. A junction boundary mismatches the germline segment, possibly from a read error. The chain is built from TRBV6-2 or TRBV6-3 and TRBJ1-5, with 7 bases aligning to TRBD1. From germline, CDR1 is MNHEY and CDR2 SVGEGT. CDR3 length: 15 residues. DNA for the CDR3: TGTGCCGGCAGTTACCAGGCAGGGGGTAGTCAGCCCCAGCATTTT. This codes for CAGSYQAGGSQPQHF.

This clonotype was seen at least ten times. The V call is TRBV15, the J call TRBJ2-3; D uncertain. This CDR3 is built from 16 residues. Germline V gives CDR1 LNHNV, CDR2 YYDKDF (reference sequence). Between the trimmed V and J ends, which lost 0 bases and 1 base, there was a span of 11 bases. CDR3 loop: CATSRDQGKGTDTQYF. CDR3 DNA: TGTGCCACCAGCAGAGATCAAGGAAAGGGCACAGATACGCAGTATTTT.

The CDR3 bases are TGTGCCAGCAGCGAATGGGACAGGGGTGCAAATCAGCCCCAGTATTTT. It yields the protein CASSEWDRGANQPQYF. This chain uses TRBV7-2 with TRBJ1-5; 10 bases line up with TRBD1. The J call is uncertain, as TRBJ2-3 better fits the DNA end. This CDR3 has 16 amino acids. Per germline, CDR1 SGHTA and CDR2 FQGNSA.

The chain combines TRBV29-1 with TRBJ1-2; D may be TRBD1 (6 bases). The V gene lost 4 bases and the J gene lost 12 bases, with 24 bases spanning the gap. The V gene's germline CDR1 is SQVTM and CDR2 ANQGSEA. The CDR3 contains 14 residues. The CDR3 protein is CSVGHGGGRFSNTF. DNA of the CDR3: TGCAGCGTTGGGCATGGCGGGGGCAGGTTTAGTAACACCTTC.

CDR3 nucleotide sequence: TGCGCCAGCAGTACCGGGACAGGGGCAGGCTCACCCCTCCACTTT. Its protein product is CASSTGTGAGSPLHF. The chain carries TRBV5-1 and TRBJ1-6, with 10 bases fitting TRBD1. From germline, CDR1 is SGHRS and CDR2 YFSETQ. V lost 5 bases and J lost 10; bases outside the gene matches: 9. CDR3 length: 15 amino acids.

In its sample, this clonotype was seen many times. The rearrangement joins TRBV28 to TRBJ2-7; the match to TRBD2 covers 10 bases. J lost 2 bases, V lost 6 bases, and 7 bases had no gene match. CDR3 size: 15 residues. The germline CDR1 and CDR2 sequences are MDHEN and SYDVKM. CDR3: CASSFALAGAYEQYF. In DNA, the CDR3 is TGTGCCAGCAGCTTTGCCCTAGCGGGGGCCTACGAGCAGTACTTC.

The chain is built from TRBV4-1 and TRBJ1-5; D is uncertain. Germline CDR1 is MGHRA and CDR2 is YSYEKL. V lost 4 bases and J 7 bases, leaving 20 bases between the germline ends. The CDR3 covers 16 residues. The DNA of the CDR3 is TGCGCCAGCAGCCGAGCGGTATCGGACGTCAACCAGCCCCAGCATTTT. Translated, it gives CASSRAVSDVNQPQHF.

The table lists this clonotype with many counts. V and J are TRBV7-9 and TRBJ1-2; no clear D gene. CDR1 is SEHNR and CDR2 is FQNEAQ in the germline V gene (reference sequence). The CDR3 sequence is 13 residues long. Trimming left V 4 bases short and J 3 bases short, with 9 bases between. The CDR3 here is CASSSSVDYGYTF. The CDR3 region has the DNA TGTGCCAGCAGCTCCTCAGTGGACTATGGCTACACCTTC. The complete variable domain, with remaining parts taken from reference TRBV7-9 and TRBJ1-2, reads DTGVSQNPRHKITKRGQNVTFRCDPISEHNRLYWYRQTLGQGPEFLTYFQNEAQLEKSRLLSDRFSAERPKGSFSTLEIQRTEQGDSAMYLCASSSSVDYGYTFGSGTRLTVV.

This clonotype was detected ten times or more. The CDR3 DNA sequence: TGTGCCAGCAGCTTGACAGACCACACAGATACGCAGTATTTT. This codes for CASSLTDHTDTQYF. The chain carries TRBV5-5 and TRBJ2-3; no clear D gene. The CDR3 spans 14 residues. The germline CDR1 and CDR2 sequences are SGHKS and YYEKEE (reference sequence). V shed 1 base and J shed 2 bases, with 8 bases lying between them.

V usage is TRBV28 and J usage is TRBJ2-3; the match to TRBD1 covers 7 bases. There are 14 residues in the CDR3. The V gene end was trimmed by 10 bases and the J gene end by 2 bases; junction bases not matched to a gene: 9. In germline, CDR1 is MDHEN, CDR2 SYDVKM. CDR3 nucleotide sequence: TGTGCCACCCGACAGGGTAGGAACACAGATACGCAGTATTTT. Its protein product is CATRQGRNTDTQYF.